A single sample is the source of the 6 T cell receptor beta chains below, sequenced in a study of blood T cell repertoires in COVID-19. TCRdb's copy holds only in-frame clones and misses some; the assay was immunoSEQ multiplex PCR. Counted here are 300,000 to 400,000 clones, about 85% occurring once; the ten biggest clones make up around 2%. The sequenced sample was PBMCs or T cells enriched from blood (not recorded which). Source of these receptors: a woman in her thirties who had been exposed to COVID-19.

V and J are TRBV28 and TRBJ1-5, with 8 bases identical to TRBD1. The CDR3 has 15 residues. CDR1 and CDR2 (germline): MDHEN, SYDVKM. Germline trimming cut 6 bases from V and 4 bases from J; bases unmatched to any gene: 8. CDR3: CASRETGGGNQPQHF. DNA of the CDR3: TGTGCCAGCAGGGAAACAGGGGGAGGAAATCAGCCCCAGCATTTT.

The rearrangement uses TRBV28 and TRBJ2-2, with D possibly being TRBD2 (5 bases). V was shortened by 4 bases and J by 4 bases, with 13 bases between the two germline ends. The germline CDR1 and CDR2 sequences are MDHEN and SYDVKM. This CDR3 spans 15 amino acids. The CDR3 DNA is TGTGCCAGCAGTTCATCCTCTCGGGGCACCGGGGAGCTGTTTTTT. Translating it yields CASSSSSRGTGELFF.

This clone came up a few times. This chain uses TRBV20-1 with TRBJ1-5; D gene unclear. The V end lost 3 bases, the J end lost 0 bases, and 9 bases lay between the germline ends. There are 14 residues in the CDR3. Germline V gene lookup returns CDR1 DFQATT and CDR2 SNEGSKA (reference sequence). DNA for the CDR3: TGCAGTGCTAGTGTCGGGGATAGCAATCAGCCCCAGCATTTT. It yields the protein CSASVGDSNQPQHF.

J is TRBJ1-3 and V is TRBV28, with D hard to call. Trimming left V 5 bases short and J 0 bases short, with 8 bases between. The germline V gene encodes CDR1 MDHEN and CDR2 SYDVKM. The CDR3 totals 14 residues. CDR3 in amino acids: CASSTVYSGNTIYF. The CDR3 coding sequence is TGTGCCAGCAGTACAGTATACTCTGGAAACACCATATATTTT.

V usage is TRBV3-1 (or the pseudogene TRBV3-2) and J usage is TRBJ1-2; 9 positions match TRBD1. Unmatched junction bases numbered 6, after V lost 3 bases and J lost 4 bases. The germline gives CDR1 LGHDT, CDR2 YNNKEL (reference sequence). This CDR3 has 15 residues. CDR3 sequence (DNA): TGTGCCAGCAGCCAGGTACAGGGGGCGGTCTATGGCTACACCTTC. Translation gives CASSQVQGAVYGYTF.

V and J are TRBV14 and TRBJ1-1; 9 bases fit TRBD1. CDR3 size: 16 residues. The junction had 10 bases not matched to a gene; V was cut back by 4 bases and J by 4 bases. The germline V gene has CDR1 SGHDN and CDR2 FVKESK. The CDR3 DNA is TGTGCCAGCAGCCGCATCGCCGGGACAGGGCTCACTGAAGCTTTCTTT. Amino acids: CASSRIAGTGLTEAFF.